This entry lists 5 T cell receptor beta chains sequenced from one sample in a study of a mutant IDH1 vaccine in newly diagnosed glioma. Clones were sequenced by immunoSEQ multiplex PCR, and TCRdb holds only the in-frame ones, with some missing. The sample has tens of thousands of clones, over 70% seen once. Indicated time point: baseline, week 1 (first vaccination visit). Sample treatment: pre-vaccination baseline after standard-of-care therapy. Sequences were derived from PBMCs, sampled from a glioma patient treated with radiotherapy, temozolomide or both. These TCRs come from a man aged 35 to 55 with glioma. Some clones in this sample may be carry-over from other donors' samples.

The chain uses TRBV6-6 and TRBJ1-1; the D gene is possibly TRBD1 (5 bases). The CDR3 covers 15 residues. V gave up 2 bases and J gave up 1 base, with 11 bases separating them. Germline assignment: CDR1 MNHNY and CDR2 SVGAGI (reference sequence). CDR3 amino acids: CASSYPGPRNTEAFF. CDR3 coding DNA: TGTGCCAGCAGTTACCCGGGACCGCGGAACACTGAAGCTTTCTTT.

The rearrangement uses TRBV12-5 and TRBJ1-4, with a tentative D call TRBD1 (5 bases). The V and J ends lost 7 bases and 8 bases respectively, with 20 bases between them. This CDR3 is built from 15 residues. Per the germline V gene, CDR1 is LGHNT and CDR2 is FRNRAP. The CDR3 DNA reads as TGTGCTAGTGCCAAAGGAAGCCAGGGAAGGGAAAAACTGTTTTTT. It is translated as CASAKGSQGREKLFF.

V is TRBV10-1 and J is TRBJ2-3, with 7 positions matching TRBD1. The V segment lost 6 bases and the J segment 4 bases; nucleotides outside the gene matches: 10. The CDR3 loop spans 15 amino acids. Germline CDR1 and CDR2: WNHNN and SYGVQD (reference sequence). DNA of the CDR3: TGCGCCAGCAGCCACGGACAGGTTGAGGCAGATACGCAGTATTTT. Its translation is CASSHGQVEADTQYF.

The chain recombines TRBV7-6 with TRBJ1-4, with a weak D call TRBD1 (5 bases). The CDR3 runs 15 residues. In germline, CDR1 is SGHVS, CDR2 FNYEAQ. Trimming removed 5 bases at V and 6 bases at J, with 16 bases between. CDR3 coding DNA: TGTGCCAGCAGCGCCTGGGACCTCACCGATGAAAAACTGTTTTTT. Its protein is CASSAWDLTDEKLFF.

This rearrangement joins TRBV4-2 to TRBJ2-7; D is ambiguous. The CDR3 contains 13 residues. Trimming left V 0 bases short and J 5 bases short, with 8 bases between. Germline CDR1 is LGHNA and CDR2 is YNFKEQ. CDR3 in DNA: TGTGCCAGCAGCCAAGATATCACGGACGAGCAGTACTTC. It yields the protein CASSQDITDEQYF.